The 18 T cell receptor beta chains reported below all come from one sample, sequenced in a study of CD8+CD57+ T cells in acquired aplastic anemia. Previously, flow cytometry had revealed CD8+CD57+ cell expansion in the patients chosen for sequencing. Both TCR beta VDJ combination and CDR3 sequence profiling were carried out. Genomic DNA was the template for this profiling. One entry per CDR3 protein, called by TCRdb with MiXCR from the reads. The top ten hold 8% to 10% of the sample, which has approximately 190,000 distinct CDR3 sequences, roughly half seen once. Sequencing was performed on sorted CD4+, CD8+, or CD8+CD57+ T cells (not recorded which) from PBMCs. These receptors were obtained from a human donor with aplastic anemia.

The V call is TRBV4-1, the J call TRBJ1-1; the D is unclear. This CDR3 is built from 15 residues. The V and J ends lost 1 base and 0 bases respectively, with 9 bases between them. The germline V gene encodes CDR1 MGHRA and CDR2 YSYEKL. The CDR3, as DNA: TGCGCCAGCAGCCAAGTCATAGACTTGAACACTGAAGCTTTCTTT. Encoded protein: CASSQVIDLNTEAFF.

The rearrangement links TRBV29-1 to TRBJ2-1; D uncertain. Between the trimmed V and J ends, which lost 3 bases and 0 bases, there was a span of 9 bases. CDR1 and CDR2 (germline): SQVTM, ANQGSEA. There are 14 residues in the CDR3. CDR3 bases: TGCAGCGTTGACGTGGGCAGCTCCTACAATGAGCAGTTCTTC. Translating gives CSVDVGSSYNEQFF.

CDR3 sequence: CASSLGLAGLIQETQYF. The CDR3, as DNA: TGCGCCAGCAGCTTGGGTCTAGCGGGGTTGATCCAAGAGACCCAGTACTTC. This sequence joins TRBV5-1 and TRBJ2-5; 9 bases line up with TRBD2. Germline values: CDR1 SGHRS, CDR2 YFSETQ. The J segment lost 1 base and the V segment lost 0 bases, leaving 7 bases of the junction unmatched. The CDR3 sequence is 17 residues long.

The V call is TRBV5-4, the J call TRBJ1-2, with D maybe TRBD1 (5 bases). The V gene lost 0 bases and the J gene lost 3 bases, with 9 bases spanning the gap. The CDR3 is 14 residues long. Germline V gene sequence: CDR1 SGHNT, CDR2 YYREEE (reference sequence). This chain's CDR3 is CASSLDAGDYGYTF. DNA of the CDR3: TGTGCCAGCAGCTTGGATGCGGGGGACTATGGCTACACCTTC.

This chain connects TRBV6-2 or TRBV6-3 to TRBJ1-6, with D perhaps TRBD1 (5 bases). V shed 6 bases and J shed 2 bases, with 8 bases lying between them. The CDR3 sequence is 14 residues long. Germline loops: CDR1 MNHEY, CDR2 SVGEGT. The CDR3 DNA sequence: TGTGCCAGCAGGGTAGGGGCCTATAATTCACCCCTCCACTTT. Residues: CASRVGAYNSPLHF.

The gene calls are TRBV12-3 or TRBV12-4 and TRBJ2-7; no clear D. V lost 5 bases and J 2 bases, leaving 4 bases between the germline ends. The CDR3 spans 11 residues. Here the CDR3 DNA reads TGTGCCAGCAGTGAAACCTACGAGCAGTACTTC. Translated, it gives CASSETYEQYF.

This clonotype has ten or more counts. This sequence joins TRBV14 and TRBJ2-7; a weak D match, TRBD1 (5 bases). Germline V gene lookup returns CDR1 SGHDN and CDR2 FVKESK. The CDR3 has 14 residues. Trimming pared 1 base from V and 7 bases from J, leaving 14 bases between. The DNA for the CDR3 is TGTGCCAGCAGCCAAGTGCTGGGGCCTACAGAGCAGTACTTC. Amino acid sequence: CASSQVLGPTEQYF.

The chain combines TRBV7-9 with TRBJ1-6; D might be TRBD1 (5 bases). Trimming stripped 5 bases from V and 10 bases from J, with 9 bases between. The CDR3 is 12 amino acids. Germline V CDR1 and CDR2: SEHNR, FQNEAQ (reference sequence). CDR3: CASSLEGSPLHF. The CDR3, as DNA: TGTGCCAGCAGCCTAGAGGGGTCACCCCTCCACTTT.

This chain connects TRBV10-3 to TRBJ2-2; TRBD2 matches at 9 bases. The germline gives CDR1 ENHRY, CDR2 SYGVKD. CDR3 length: 17 residues. V trimming: 0 bases; J trimming: 5 bases; junction bases outside the gene matches: 7. The CDR3 region is CAISESPSRGGTGELFF. CDR3 in DNA: TGTGCCATCAGTGAGTCTCCGTCGCGGGGGGGTACCGGGGAGCTGTTTTTT.

The chain uses TRBV11-2 and TRBJ2-7; 9 nucleotides line up with TRBD1. The germline V gene encodes CDR1 SGHAT and CDR2 FQNNGV. This CDR3 contains 16 residues. The junction had 9 bases not matched to a gene; V was cut back by 0 bases and J by 6 bases. CDR3 nucleotide sequence: TGTGCCAGCAGCTTAGAAACAGGGGGCTTTGGGAGCGAGCAGTACTTC. This codes for CASSLETGGFGSEQYF.

This clonotype was counted ten times or more. This chain connects TRBV13 to TRBJ2-7, with a weak D call TRBD2 (6 bases). The CDR3 runs 12 residues. Germline loops: CDR1 PRHDT, CDR2 FYEKMQ (reference sequence). V shed 6 bases and J shed 4 bases, with 10 bases lying between them. CDR3 coding DNA: TGTGCCAGCAGAGGAGGGCGATACGAGCAGTACTTC. Its protein is CASRGGRYEQYF.

This rearrangement joins TRBV5-1 to TRBJ1-2, with 7 bases aligning to TRBD1. Germline CDR1 and CDR2: SGHRS and YFSETQ. J lost 9 bases, V lost 5 bases, and 13 bases had no gene match. The CDR3 consists of 14 residues. CDR3 sequence (DNA): TGCGCCAGCAGGGTCGACCCGTCGACAGGGAGCTACACCTTC. This encodes CASRVDPSTGSYTF.

The chain carries TRBV29-1 and TRBJ2-7; 9 positions match TRBD1. The CDR3 sequence is 12 residues long. The germline V gene encodes CDR1 SQVTM and CDR2 ANQGSEA. V lost 7 bases to trimming and J lost 2 bases; unmatched junction nucleotides: 3. CDR3 loop: CSAGTGTYEQYF. CDR3 nucleotides: TGCAGCGCCGGGACAGGGACCTACGAGCAGTACTTC.

This clonotype has ten or more counts. The chain employs TRBV6-1 and TRBJ2-7, with D hard to call. The germline V gene encodes CDR1 MNHNS and CDR2 SASEGT. The CDR3 covers 15 residues. V was cut by 1 base and J by 3 bases, with 13 bases left in between. This chain's CDR3 is CASSEDGRLLYEQYF. CDR3 sequence (DNA): TGTGCCAGCAGTGAAGACGGTCGGTTGCTCTACGAGCAGTACTTC.

The CDR3 DNA follows: TGTGCCAGCAGCTCGAAAAAGGGACTAGCGGGACCCTCCTACAATGAGCAGTTCTTC. Translated: CASSSKKGLAGPSYNEQFF. The rearrangement links TRBV7-2 to TRBJ2-1; 13 bases map to TRBD2. Trimming cost V 4 bases and J 0 bases; bases outside gene matches: 9. Germline V gene data show CDR1 as SGHTA and CDR2 as FQGNSA. The CDR3 spans 19 residues.

This sequence joins TRBV29-1 and TRBJ2-1; 7 bases agree with TRBD1. After removal of 7 bases from V and 5 bases from J, the junction contained 14 bases not matched to a gene. This CDR3 spans 15 amino acids. Looked up from germline, CDR1 is SQVTM and CDR2 is ANQGSEA. DNA for the CDR3: TGCAGCGGTGGGGTAGGGGGACAGATCAACAATGAGCAGTTCTTC. Translating gives CSGGVGGQINNEQFF.

In this sample, this clonotype turned up once. The chain employs TRBV20-1 and TRBJ2-7; TRBD1 might be the D (5 bases). V lost 3 bases and J 4 bases, leaving 10 bases between the germline ends. The CDR3 length is 12 residues. Germline V gene lookup returns CDR1 DFQATT and CDR2 SNEGSKA (reference sequence). CDR3: CSARETEYEQYF. DNA of the CDR3: TGCAGTGCTAGGGAGACAGAGTACGAGCAGTACTTC.

The chain has TRBV30 and TRBJ2-3, with no clear D. CDR3 length: 14 residues. Looked up from germline, CDR1 is GTSNPN and CDR2 is SVGIG (reference sequence). V lost 8 bases and J 3 bases, leaving 18 bases between the germline ends. The CDR3 nucleotides read TGTGCCACCCTTTGGTCCAGCAAGACAGATACGCAGTATTTT. Its translation: CATLWSSKTDTQYF.